This TCR beta chain was documented in a study of control samples from healthy donors and cancer patients. CDR3 length: 12 amino acids. Trimming removed 1 base at V and 2 bases at J, with 4 bases between. Germline V gene lookup returns CDR1 SGHNT and CDR2 YYREEE (reference sequence). Produced via immunoSEQ multiplex PCR; TCRdb's table is partial and in-frame only. The sample includes roughly 32,000 clones, about 86% of them seen just once. The chain combines TRBV5-4 with TRBJ2-7; D remains ambiguous. Source material: PBMCs. This TCR was sampled from a woman aged 40 to 49 with lung cancer. The CDR3, as DNA: TGTGCCAGCAGCTTGTGGCCCTACGAGCAGTACTTC. Amino acids: CASSLWPYEQYF.